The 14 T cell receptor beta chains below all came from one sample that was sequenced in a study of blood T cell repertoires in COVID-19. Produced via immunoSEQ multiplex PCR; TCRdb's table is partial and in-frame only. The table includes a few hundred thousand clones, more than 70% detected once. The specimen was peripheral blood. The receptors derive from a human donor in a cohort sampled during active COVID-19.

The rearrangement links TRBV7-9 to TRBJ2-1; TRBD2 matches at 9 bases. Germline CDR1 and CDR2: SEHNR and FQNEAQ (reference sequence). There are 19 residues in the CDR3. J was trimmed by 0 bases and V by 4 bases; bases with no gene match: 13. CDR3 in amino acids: CASSSTLLSGGSSYNEQFF. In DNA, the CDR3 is TGTGCCAGCAGCTCTACGCTTTTGAGCGGGGGGTCCTCCTACAATGAGCAGTTCTTC.

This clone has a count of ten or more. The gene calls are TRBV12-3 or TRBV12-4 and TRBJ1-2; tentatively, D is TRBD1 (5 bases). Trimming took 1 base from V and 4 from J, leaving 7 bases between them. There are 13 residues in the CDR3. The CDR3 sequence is CASSLGQTYGYTF. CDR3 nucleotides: TGTGCCAGCAGTTTAGGACAGACCTATGGCTACACCTTC.

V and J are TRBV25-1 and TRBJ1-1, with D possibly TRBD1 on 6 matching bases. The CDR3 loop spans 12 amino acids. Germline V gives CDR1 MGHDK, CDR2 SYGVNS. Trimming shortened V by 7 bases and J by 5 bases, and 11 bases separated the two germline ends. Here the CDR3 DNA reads TGTGCCAGCAAATATACAGGGACTGAAGCTTTCTTT. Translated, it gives CASKYTGTEAFF. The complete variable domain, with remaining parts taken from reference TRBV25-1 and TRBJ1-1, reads EADIYQTPRYLVIGTGKKITLECSQTMGHDKMYWYQQDPGMELHLIHYSYGVNSTEKGDLSSESTVSRIRTEHFPLTLESARPSHTSQYLCASKYTGTEAFFGQGTRLTVV.

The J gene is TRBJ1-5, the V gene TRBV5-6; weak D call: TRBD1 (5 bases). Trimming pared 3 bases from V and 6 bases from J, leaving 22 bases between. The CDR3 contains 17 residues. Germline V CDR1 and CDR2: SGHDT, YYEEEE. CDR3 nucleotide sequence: TGTGCCAGCAGCTATGACAGCTCCCAGCGTAGGAGTCAGCCCCAGCATTTT. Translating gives CASSYDSSQRRSQPQHF. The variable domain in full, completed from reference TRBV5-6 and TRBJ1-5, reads DAGVTQSPTHLIKTRGQQVTLRCSPKSGHDTVSWYQQALGQGPQFIFQYYEEEERQRGNFPDRFSGHQFPNYSSELNVNALLLGDSALYLCASSYDSSQRRSQPQHFGDGTRLSIL.

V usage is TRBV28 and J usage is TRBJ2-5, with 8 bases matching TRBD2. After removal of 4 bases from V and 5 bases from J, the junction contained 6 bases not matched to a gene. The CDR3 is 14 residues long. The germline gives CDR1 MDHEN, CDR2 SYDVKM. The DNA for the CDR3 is TGTGCCAGCAGTTCGGGGACTAGGGGGGAGACCCAGTACTTC. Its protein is CASSSGTRGETQYF.

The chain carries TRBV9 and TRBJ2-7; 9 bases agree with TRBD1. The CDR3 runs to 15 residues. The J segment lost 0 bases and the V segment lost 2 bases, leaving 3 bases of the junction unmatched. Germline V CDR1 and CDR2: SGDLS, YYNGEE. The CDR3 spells CASSVSGQGSYEQYF. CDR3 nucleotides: TGTGCCAGCAGCGTCTCGGGACAGGGCTCCTACGAGCAGTACTTC.

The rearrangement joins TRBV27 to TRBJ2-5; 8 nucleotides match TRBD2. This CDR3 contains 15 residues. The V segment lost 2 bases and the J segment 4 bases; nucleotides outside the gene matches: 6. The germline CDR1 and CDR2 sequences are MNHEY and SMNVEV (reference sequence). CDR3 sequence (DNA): TGTGCCAGCAGTTTAACCGGACTAGCCGGAGAGACCCAGTACTTC. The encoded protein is CASSLTGLAGETQYF.

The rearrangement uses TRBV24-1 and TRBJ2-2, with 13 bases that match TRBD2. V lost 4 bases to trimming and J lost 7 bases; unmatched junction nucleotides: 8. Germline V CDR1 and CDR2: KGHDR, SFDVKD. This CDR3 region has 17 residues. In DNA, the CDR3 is TGTGCCACCAGTGACCCCGGACTAGCGGGGGCCTTCGGGGAGCTGTTTTTT. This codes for CATSDPGLAGAFGELFF.

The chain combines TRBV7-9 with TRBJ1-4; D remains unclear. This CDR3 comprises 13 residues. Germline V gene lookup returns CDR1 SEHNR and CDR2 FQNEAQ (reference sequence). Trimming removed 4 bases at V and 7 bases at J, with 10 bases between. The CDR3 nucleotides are TGTGCCAGCAGCTACGGGATGTTTGAAAAACTGTTTTTT. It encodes CASSYGMFEKLFF.

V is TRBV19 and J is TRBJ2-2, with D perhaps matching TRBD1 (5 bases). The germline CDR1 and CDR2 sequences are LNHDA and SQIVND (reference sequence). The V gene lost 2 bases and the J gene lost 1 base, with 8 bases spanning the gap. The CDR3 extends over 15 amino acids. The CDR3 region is CASSITGLNTGELFF. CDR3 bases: TGTGCCAGTAGTATAACAGGATTGAACACCGGGGAGCTGTTTTTT.

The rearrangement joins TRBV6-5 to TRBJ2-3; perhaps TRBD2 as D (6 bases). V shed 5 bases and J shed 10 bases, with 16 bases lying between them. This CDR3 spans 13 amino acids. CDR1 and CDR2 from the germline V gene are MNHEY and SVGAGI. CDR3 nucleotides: TGTGCCAGCAGTCAGCCGGAGGGGTATCCGCAGTATTTT. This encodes CASSQPEGYPQYF.

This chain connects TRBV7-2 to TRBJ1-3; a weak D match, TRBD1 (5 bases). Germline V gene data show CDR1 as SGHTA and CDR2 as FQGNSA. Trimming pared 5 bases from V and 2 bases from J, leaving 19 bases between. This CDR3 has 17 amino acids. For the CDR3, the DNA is TGTGCCAGCAGCCCCGTTTCAGTAGGGGCGGCTGGAAACACCATATATTTT. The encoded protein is CASSPVSVGAAGNTIYF.

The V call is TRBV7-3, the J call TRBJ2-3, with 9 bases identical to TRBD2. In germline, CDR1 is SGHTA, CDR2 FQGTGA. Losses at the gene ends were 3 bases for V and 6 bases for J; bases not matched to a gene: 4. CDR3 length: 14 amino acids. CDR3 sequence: CASSLTSGSDTQYF. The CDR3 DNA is TGTGCCAGCAGCTTGACTAGCGGATCCGATACGCAGTATTTT.

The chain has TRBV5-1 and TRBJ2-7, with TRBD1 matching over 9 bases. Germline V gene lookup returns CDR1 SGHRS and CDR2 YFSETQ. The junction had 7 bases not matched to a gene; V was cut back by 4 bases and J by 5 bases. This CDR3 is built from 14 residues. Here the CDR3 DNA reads TGCGCCAGCAGCCCGTTGGACAGGGGACACGAGCAGTACTTC. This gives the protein CASSPLDRGHEQYF.